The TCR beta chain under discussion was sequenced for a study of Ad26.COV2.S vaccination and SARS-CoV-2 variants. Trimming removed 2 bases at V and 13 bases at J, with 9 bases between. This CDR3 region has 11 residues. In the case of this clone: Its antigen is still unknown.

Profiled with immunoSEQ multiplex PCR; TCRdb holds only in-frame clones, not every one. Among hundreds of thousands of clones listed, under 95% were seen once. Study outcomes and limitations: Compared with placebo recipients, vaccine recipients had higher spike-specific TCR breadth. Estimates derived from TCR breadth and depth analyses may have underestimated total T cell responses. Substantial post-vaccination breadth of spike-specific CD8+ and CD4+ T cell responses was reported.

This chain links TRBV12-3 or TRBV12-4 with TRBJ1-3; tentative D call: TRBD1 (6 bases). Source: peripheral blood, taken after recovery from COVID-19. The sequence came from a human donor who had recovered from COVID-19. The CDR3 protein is CASSLRDIIYF. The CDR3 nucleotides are TGTGCCAGCAGTTTACGGGACATAATATATTTT.